Listed below are T cell receptor beta chains from one sample, sequenced in a study of blood T cell repertoires in COVID-19. The table came from immunoSEQ multiplex PCR; TCRdb's copy has only in-frame clones and leaves some out. The sample has 70,000 or so clones, approximately 80% seen once; the top ten hold around 13%. Sequenced sample: peripheral blood. Receptor source: a man in his fifties or sixties with COVID-19, enrolled during active disease. CDR3s include the opening cysteine and the closing phenylalanine or tryptophan. Fields, in order: V gene, clone size, D gene, J gene, CDR3 DNA, CDR3 protein. A D gene is named only where the DNA matches it firmly. Rows give clone size only sometimes, using once, few, many, or a class for an expanded clone.

V gene: TRBV27
clone size: .
D gene: TRBD1
J gene: TRBJ2-7
CDR3 DNA: TGTGCCAGCAGTTCACTGAACCGGGACAGGAGCCACGAGCAGTACTTC
CDR3 protein: CASSSLNRDRSHEQYF

V gene: TRBV5-1
clone size: once
D gene: .
J gene: TRBJ2-7
CDR3 DNA: TGCGCCAGCAGCTTGGTTTCGGGTTCCCTCTCCTACGAGCAGTACTTC
CDR3 protein: CASSLVSGSLSYEQYF

V gene: TRBV27
clone size: .
D gene: TRBD2
J gene: TRBJ2-1
CDR3 DNA: TGTGCCAGCAGCCTGAGCGGGAGGGGGTTCAATGAGCAGTTCTTC
CDR3 protein: CASSLSGRGFNEQFF

V gene: TRBV21-1
clone size: .
D gene: .
J gene: TRBJ2-4
CDR3 DNA: TGTGCCAGCAGCAAAGGGGGAGACAGGGGCAAAAACATTCAGTACTTC
CDR3 protein: CASSKGGDRGKNIQYF

V gene: TRBV24-1
clone size: once
D gene: .
J gene: TRBJ2-7
CDR3 DNA: TGTGCCACCAGTGACCCCGACAGAGACGAGCAGTACTTC
CDR3 protein: CATSDPDRDEQYF

V gene: TRBV19
clone size: .
D gene: .
J gene: TRBJ2-5
CDR3 DNA: TGTGCCAGTAGTACCCGGGACTTCCAAGAGACCCAGTACTTC
CDR3 protein: CASSTRDFQETQYF

V gene: TRBV7-2
clone size: .
D gene: TRBD1
J gene: TRBJ2-7
CDR3 DNA: TGTGCCAGCAGCTTAACTTCGGGACAGGGTGCCGAGCAGTACTTC
CDR3 protein: CASSLTSGQGAEQYF

V gene: TRBV10-3
clone size: .
D gene: .
J gene: TRBJ1-1
CDR3 DNA: TGTGCCATCAGTGAGTCAAACCGACAGAATGAAGCTTTCTTT
CDR3 protein: CAISESNRQNEAFF

V gene: TRBV28
clone size: .
D gene: .
J gene: TRBJ2-3
CDR3 DNA: TGTGCCAGCAGTTCAGGGTTCCCAGATACGCAGTATTTT
CDR3 protein: CASSSGFPDTQYF

V gene: TRBV20-1
clone size: .
D gene: .
J gene: TRBJ2-7
CDR3 DNA: TGCAGTGCCAGTCGGGATCAGGTGGGTTCCGAGCAGTACTTC
CDR3 protein: CSASRDQVGSEQYF

V gene: TRBV19
clone size: .
D gene: .
J gene: TRBJ1-4
CDR3 DNA: TGTGCCACCTCCGCGAGGGTGGGGAAGGAAAAACTGTTTTTT
CDR3 protein: CATSARVGKEKLFF

V gene: TRBV19
clone size: .
D gene: TRBD1
J gene: TRBJ1-1
CDR3 DNA: TGTGCCAGTAGTCCACGGACAGGGGCGAACACTGAAGCTTTCTTT
CDR3 protein: CASSPRTGANTEAFF